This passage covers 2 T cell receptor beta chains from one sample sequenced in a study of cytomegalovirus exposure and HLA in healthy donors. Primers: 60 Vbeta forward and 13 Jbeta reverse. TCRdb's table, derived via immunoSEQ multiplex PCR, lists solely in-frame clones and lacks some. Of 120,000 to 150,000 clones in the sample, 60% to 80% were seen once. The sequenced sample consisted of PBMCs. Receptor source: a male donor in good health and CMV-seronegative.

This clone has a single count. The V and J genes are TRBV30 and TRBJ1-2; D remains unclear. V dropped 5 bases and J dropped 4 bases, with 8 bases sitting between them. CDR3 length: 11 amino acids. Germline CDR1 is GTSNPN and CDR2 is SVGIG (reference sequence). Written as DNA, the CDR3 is TGTGCCTGGTTTTTGAGCTATGGCTACACCTTC. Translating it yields CAWFLSYGYTF.

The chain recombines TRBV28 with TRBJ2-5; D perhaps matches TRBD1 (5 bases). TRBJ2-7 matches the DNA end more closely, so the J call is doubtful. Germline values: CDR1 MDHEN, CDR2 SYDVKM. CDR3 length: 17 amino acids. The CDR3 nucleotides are TGTGCCAGCACTAATCCCGACAGTCTACAGATTTCCTACGAGCAGTACTTC. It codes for CASTNPDSLQISYEQYF.